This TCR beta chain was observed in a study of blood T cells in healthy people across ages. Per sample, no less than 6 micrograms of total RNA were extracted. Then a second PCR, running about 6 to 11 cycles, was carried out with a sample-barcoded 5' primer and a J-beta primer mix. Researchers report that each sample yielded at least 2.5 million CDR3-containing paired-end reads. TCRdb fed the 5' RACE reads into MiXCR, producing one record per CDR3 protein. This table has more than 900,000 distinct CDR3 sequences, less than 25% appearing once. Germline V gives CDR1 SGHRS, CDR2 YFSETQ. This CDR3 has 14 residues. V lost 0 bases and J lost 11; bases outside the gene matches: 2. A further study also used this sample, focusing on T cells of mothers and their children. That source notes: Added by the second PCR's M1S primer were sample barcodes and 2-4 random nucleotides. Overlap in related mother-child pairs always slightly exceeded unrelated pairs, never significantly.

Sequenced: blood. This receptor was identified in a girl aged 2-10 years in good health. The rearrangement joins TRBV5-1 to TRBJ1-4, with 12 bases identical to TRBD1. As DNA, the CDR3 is TGCGCCAGCAGCTTGGGGGACAGGGGGCACAAACTGTTTTTT. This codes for CASSLGDRGHKLFF.